This paragraph covers one TCR beta chain sequence. These data belong to a study of control samples from healthy donors and cancer patients. Clones were sequenced by immunoSEQ multiplex PCR, and TCRdb holds only the in-frame ones, with some missing. The sample has about 230,000 clones, around 80% seen once. Source material: PBMCs. This receptor was identified in a woman aged 60 to 75 with lung cancer.

CDR3 DNA sequence: TGTGCCAGTAGAAAATCCGGGCAGGGTAGTAACTATGGCTACACCTTC. This gives the protein CASRKSGQGSNYGYTF. This chain links TRBV19 with TRBJ1-2; possibly TRBD1 for D (5 bases). CDR3 length: 16 residues. Germline V gene data show CDR1 as LNHDA and CDR2 as SQIVND (reference sequence). V was cut by 6 bases and J by 1 base, with 18 bases left in between.